Listed below are T cell receptor beta chains from one sample, sequenced in a study of shared clonotypes between healthy human individuals. Repertoires were generated with immunoSEQ multiplex PCR, while TCRdb's copy carries only in-frame clones and drops some. Of 2 million to 2.5 million clones listed, roughly 93% are singletons. Material: naive CD4+ T cells from PBMCs. The receptor set was obtained from a young man in good health. Some clones in this sample may be carry-over from other donors' samples. CDR3s include the opening cysteine and the closing phenylalanine or tryptophan. A D gene is named only where the DNA matches it firmly. The listing skips clone size in some rows; elsewhere it reads once, few, many or a size class.

d_call: TRBD2; j_call: TRBJ2-2; clone_size: once; v_call: TRBV2; cdr3_aa: CASTPGLAGTGELFF; cdr3_nt: TGTGCCAGCACTCCGGGACTAGCTGGGACCGGGGAGCTGTTTTTT
d_call: NA; j_call: TRBJ1-5; clone_size: NA; v_call: TRBV6-1; cdr3_aa: CASSERGLFNQPQHF; cdr3_nt: TGTGCCAGCAGTGAAAGGGGGTTGTTCAATCAGCCCCAGCATTTT
d_call: NA; j_call: TRBJ1-6; clone_size: NA; v_call: TRBV28; cdr3_aa: CASSLDSNSPLHF; cdr3_nt: TGTGCCAGCAGCCTGGACAGTAATTCACCCCTCCACTTT
d_call: NA; j_call: TRBJ2-1; clone_size: NA; v_call: TRBV4-1; cdr3_aa: CASSQGEYRYNEQFF; cdr3_nt: TGCGCCAGCAGCCAGGGGGAGTACCGGTACAATGAGCAGTTCTTC
d_call: NA; j_call: TRBJ2-7; clone_size: NA; v_call: TRBV25-1; cdr3_aa: CASSERVGSYEQYF; cdr3_nt: TGTGCCAGCAGTGAAAGGGTCGGGTCCTACGAGCAGTACTTC
d_call: NA; j_call: TRBJ2-3; clone_size: once; v_call: TRBV18; cdr3_aa: CASSPPGSDTQYF; cdr3_nt: TGTGCCAGCTCACCACCGGGATCAGATACGCAGTATTTT
d_call: NA; j_call: TRBJ2-3; clone_size: NA; v_call: TRBV7-3; cdr3_aa: CASSFSFLRDGDTQYF; cdr3_nt: TGTGCCAGCAGCTTTTCCTTTCTCCGGGACGGCGATACGCAGTATTTT
d_call: NA; j_call: TRBJ2-1; clone_size: NA; v_call: TRBV2; cdr3_aa: CASSDFGSRYNEQFF; cdr3_nt: TGTGCCAGCAGTGATTTCGGGAGCCGCTACAATGAGCAGTTCTTC
d_call: TRBD2; j_call: TRBJ2-1; clone_size: NA; v_call: TRBV30; cdr3_aa: CAWRLKGLADNEQFF; cdr3_nt: TGTGCCTGGAGACTCAAGGGACTAGCGGATAATGAGCAGTTCTTC
d_call: TRBD2; j_call: TRBJ2-5; clone_size: NA; v_call: TRBV7-2; cdr3_aa: CASSHGGAQYF; cdr3_nt: TGTGCCAGCAGTCACGGGGGGGCCCAGTACTTC
d_call: NA; j_call: TRBJ2-7; clone_size: NA; v_call: TRBV9; cdr3_aa: CASSVDGRTAYEQYF; cdr3_nt: TGTGCCAGCAGCGTAGATGGCAGGACAGCCTACGAGCAGTACTTC
d_call: NA; j_call: TRBJ1-2; clone_size: once; v_call: TRBV30; cdr3_aa: CAWSTQGRSYGYTF; cdr3_nt: TGTGCCTGGTCCACCCAGGGTCGGTCCTATGGCTACACCTTC
d_call: NA; j_call: TRBJ1-2; clone_size: once; v_call: TRBV28; cdr3_aa: CASSPQGPLDYGYTF; cdr3_nt: TGTGCCAGCAGTCCCCAGGGTCCCCTAGACTATGGCTACACCTTC
d_call: NA; j_call: TRBJ2-1; clone_size: once; v_call: TRBV5-1; cdr3_aa: CASSFLVNEQFF; cdr3_nt: TGCGCCAGCAGCTTCTTAGTAAATGAGCAGTTCTTC
d_call: TRBD2; j_call: TRBJ2-5; clone_size: once; v_call: TRBV7-9; cdr3_aa: CASSQGTSGSASQETQYF; cdr3_nt: TGTGCCAGCAGCCAAGGGACTAGCGGGAGCGCATCCCAAGAGACCCAGTACTTC
d_call: NA; j_call: TRBJ1-2; clone_size: NA; v_call: TRBV7-9; cdr3_aa: CASSLGTPWDTYGYTF; cdr3_nt: TGTGCCAGCAGCTTAGGGACGCCCTGGGATACCTATGGCTACACCTTC
d_call: NA; j_call: TRBJ2-5; clone_size: NA; v_call: TRBV18; cdr3_aa: CASSPPRSPVTTQYF; cdr3_nt: TGTGCCAGCTCACCACCGCGGAGTCCTGTGACGACCCAGTACTTC
d_call: TRBD1; j_call: TRBJ1-3; clone_size: NA; v_call: TRBV27; cdr3_aa: CASSFQGDRSGNTIYF; cdr3_nt: TGTGCCAGCAGTTTCCAGGGGGACAGATCTGGAAACACCATATATTTT
d_call: NA; j_call: TRBJ1-2; clone_size: NA; v_call: TRBV19; cdr3_aa: CASSRADLNYGYTF; cdr3_nt: TGTGCCAGTAGTAGGGCGGACCTTAACTATGGCTACACCTTC
d_call: NA; j_call: TRBJ2-3; clone_size: NA; v_call: TRBV6-1; cdr3_aa: CASSELSGRAIDTQYF; cdr3_nt: TGTGCCAGCAGTGAACTCAGCGGAAGGGCGATAGATACGCAGTATTTT
d_call: TRBD2; j_call: TRBJ2-7; clone_size: NA; v_call: TRBV19; cdr3_aa: CASSPASGREFYEQYF; cdr3_nt: TGTGCCAGTAGTCCCGCCAGCGGGAGGGAGTTTTACGAGCAGTACTTC
d_call: TRBD1; j_call: TRBJ1-1; clone_size: few; v_call: TRBV7-2; cdr3_aa: CASSGRQGSRTEAFF; cdr3_nt: TGTGCCAGCAGCGGAAGACAGGGATCACGGACTGAAGCTTTCTTT
d_call: TRBD1; j_call: TRBJ2-2; clone_size: NA; v_call: TRBV19; cdr3_aa: CASRPGQVNTGELFF; cdr3_nt: TGTGCCAGTAGGCCGGGACAGGTCAACACCGGGGAGCTGTTTTTT
d_call: TRBD2; j_call: TRBJ2-1; clone_size: NA; v_call: TRBV29-1; cdr3_aa: CSVRRVAGGGDNEQFF; cdr3_nt: TGCAGCGTTCGTCGTGTAGCGGGAGGTGGTGACAATGAGCAGTTCTTC
d_call: NA; j_call: TRBJ2-7; clone_size: once; v_call: TRBV2; cdr3_aa: CASSRDLYEQYF; cdr3_nt: TGTGCCAGCAGTAGGGATCTGTACGAGCAGTACTTC
d_call: TRBD2; j_call: TRBJ2-1; clone_size: NA; v_call: TRBV5-1; cdr3_aa: CASSSGTSGNPYNEQFF; cdr3_nt: TGCGCCAGCAGCTCCGGGACTAGCGGGAACCCCTACAATGAGCAGTTCTTC
d_call: NA; j_call: TRBJ1-1; clone_size: NA; v_call: TRBV18; cdr3_aa: CASSLYSNTYSDTEAFF; cdr3_nt: TGTGCCAGCTCACTTTATTCTAATACGTACAGCGACACTGAAGCTTTCTTT
d_call: TRBD1; j_call: TRBJ1-1; clone_size: NA; v_call: TRBV10-3; cdr3_aa: CAISDYGQGNTEAFF; cdr3_nt: TGTGCCATCAGTGACTACGGACAGGGGAACACTGAAGCTTTCTTT
d_call: TRBD2; j_call: TRBJ2-7; clone_size: NA; v_call: TRBV4-2; cdr3_aa: CASSQDRTSYEQYF; cdr3_nt: TGTGCCAGCAGCCAAGATAGGACTAGTTACGAGCAGTACTTC
d_call: NA; j_call: TRBJ1-1; clone_size: few; v_call: TRBV6-5; cdr3_aa: CASSRAGAHHYAFF; cdr3_nt: TGTGCCAGCAGTCGCGCCGGGGCCCACCACTACGCTTTCTTT
d_call: TRBD1; j_call: TRBJ1-1; clone_size: NA; v_call: TRBV11-2; cdr3_aa: CASSLMGQITNTEAFF; cdr3_nt: TGTGCCAGCAGCTTAATGGGACAGATTACGAACACTGAAGCTTTCTTT
d_call: NA; j_call: TRBJ2-1; clone_size: NA; v_call: TRBV5-1; cdr3_aa: CASSLDLYNEQFF; cdr3_nt: TGCGCCAGCAGTCTGGATCTCTACAATGAGCAGTTCTTC
d_call: NA; j_call: TRBJ2-7; clone_size: NA; v_call: TRBV5-5; cdr3_aa: CASSLKSQDGWYEQYF; cdr3_nt: TGTGCCAGCAGCTTGAAATCCCAGGATGGGTGGTACGAGCAGTACTTC
d_call: NA; j_call: TRBJ1-4; clone_size: NA; v_call: TRBV6-6; cdr3_aa: CASSYTEKLFF; cdr3_nt: TGTGCCAGCAGTTATACTGAAAAACTGTTTTTT
d_call: NA; j_call: TRBJ1-4; clone_size: once; v_call: TRBV6-1; cdr3_aa: CASRGLGEKLFF; cdr3_nt: TGTGCCAGCAGGGGATTAGGGGAAAAACTGTTTTTT
d_call: TRBD1; j_call: TRBJ1-2; clone_size: NA; v_call: TRBV10-3; cdr3_aa: CAISAADRAYGYTF; cdr3_nt: TGTGCCATCAGTGCCGCGGACAGGGCCTATGGCTACACCTTC
d_call: NA; j_call: TRBJ2-5; clone_size: NA; v_call: TRBV4-1; cdr3_aa: CASSQDREPSGETQYF; cdr3_nt: TGCGCCAGCAGCCAAGATCGGGAGCCCTCCGGGGAGACCCAGTACTTC
d_call: NA; j_call: TRBJ2-5; clone_size: NA; v_call: TRBV29-1; cdr3_aa: CSVTGTLQETQYF; cdr3_nt: TGCAGCGTAACCGGGACACTGCAAGAGACCCAGTACTTC
d_call: NA; j_call: TRBJ2-1; clone_size: once; v_call: TRBV28; cdr3_aa: CASSLIAEQFF; cdr3_nt: TGTGCCAGCAGTTTAATAGCGGAGCAGTTCTTC
d_call: NA; j_call: TRBJ2-1; clone_size: NA; v_call: TRBV5-1; cdr3_aa: CASSLEGVSNNEQFF; cdr3_nt: TGCGCCAGCAGCTTGGAGGGGGTATCGAACAATGAGCAGTTCTTC
d_call: NA; j_call: TRBJ1-1; clone_size: NA; v_call: TRBV29-1; cdr3_aa: CSVETDQNTEAFF; cdr3_nt: TGCAGCGTTGAAACAGACCAGAACACTGAAGCTTTCTTT
d_call: NA; j_call: TRBJ2-7; clone_size: NA; v_call: TRBV7-3; cdr3_aa: CASKRTASSEQYF; cdr3_nt: TGTGCCAGTAAGAGGACAGCGAGCAGCGAGCAGTACTTC
d_call: NA; j_call: TRBJ1-2; clone_size: NA; v_call: TRBV4-1; cdr3_aa: CASSQVKEGGPVGYTF; cdr3_nt: TGCGCCAGCAGCCAAGTGAAGGAGGGGGGGCCCGTTGGCTACACCTTC
d_call: TRBD1; j_call: TRBJ1-5; clone_size: NA; v_call: TRBV5-5; cdr3_aa: CASSPTGVRQPQHF; cdr3_nt: TGTGCCAGCAGCCCCACAGGGGTTCGACAGCCCCAGCATTTT
d_call: TRBD2; j_call: TRBJ2-3; clone_size: NA; v_call: TRBV9; cdr3_aa: CASSAGTSGAASSTDTQYF; cdr3_nt: TGTGCCAGCAGCGCGGGGACTAGCGGGGCCGCATCTAGCACAGATACGCAGTATTTT
d_call: NA; j_call: TRBJ1-1; clone_size: NA; v_call: TRBV28; cdr3_aa: CASSRTQRNTEAFF; cdr3_nt: TGTGCCAGCAGTAGGACACAGCGGAACACTGAAGCTTTCTTT
d_call: NA; j_call: TRBJ1-5; clone_size: few; v_call: TRBV6-5; cdr3_aa: CASSYSSTGWDQPQHF; cdr3_nt: TGTGCCAGCAGTTACTCGAGTACGGGTTGGGATCAGCCCCAGCATTTT
d_call: NA; j_call: TRBJ2-7; clone_size: NA; v_call: TRBV2; cdr3_aa: CASSRDRPYEQYF; cdr3_nt: TGTGCCAGCAGTAGGGACCGTCCCTACGAGCAGTACTTC
d_call: NA; j_call: TRBJ1-3; clone_size: few; v_call: TRBV19; cdr3_aa: CASSRQGPSSGNTIYF; cdr3_nt: TGTGCCAGTAGTCGGCAGGGCCCGAGCTCTGGAAACACCATATATTTT
d_call: TRBD1; j_call: TRBJ2-7; clone_size: NA; v_call: TRBV5-1; cdr3_aa: CASSSEPGQGSYEQYF; cdr3_nt: TGCGCCAGCAGCTCGGAACCGGGACAGGGTTCCTACGAGCAGTACTTC